This is a list of T cell receptor beta chains from one sample in a study of blood T cells in healthy people across ages. TCRdb analysed the 5' RACE reads with MiXCR anew, one entry per CDR3 protein. The sample lists fewer than 800,000 distinct CDR3 sequences, 20% to 25% occurring once. The sequencing sample was made of blood. The receptor source for this set is a man aged 65-85 years in good health. Both conserved end residues are part of each CDR3. Fields, in order: D gene, V gene, J gene, clone size, CDR3 protein, CDR3 DNA. The D gene is left open where the match is weak. Rows may omit the clone size; those that give it use once, few, many or a size class.

>TRBD2|TRBV3-1|TRBJ2-1|NA
CASSHGGSSEEQFF
TGTGCCAGCAGCCACGGCGGGAGTTCGGAGGAGCAGTTCTTC
>NA|TRBV2|TRBJ2-7|NA
CASRQAGLSYEQYF
TGTGCCAGCAGACAAGCGGGCCTTTCCTACGAGCAGTACTTC
>NA|TRBV24-1|TRBJ2-5|few
CATSDSTETQYF
TGTGCCACCAGTGATTCCACAGAGACCCAGTACTTC
>NA|TRBV6-1|TRBJ1-2|NA
CASSERAGNYGYTF
TGTGCCAGCAGTGAAAGGGCAGGGAACTATGGCTACACCTTC
>NA|TRBV10-3|TRBJ2-7|few
CASRTDGLDEQYF
TGTGCCTCCCGGACCGACGGTCTAGACGAGCAGTACTTC
>NA|TRBV10-1|TRBJ2-4|NA
CGKVGAKNIQYF
TGCGGCAAGGTGGGGGCCAAAAACATTCAGTACTTC
>TRBD1|TRBV28|TRBJ1-5|NA
CASSVPGQGASQPQHF
TGTGCCAGCAGTGTCCCGGGACAGGGGGCGTCTCAGCCCCAGCATTTT
>NA|TRBV7-7|TRBJ2-1|few
CASSLVGAVERNEQFF
TGTGCTAGCAGCTTAGTGGGAGCTGTAGAGCGCAATGAGCAGTTCTTC
>NA|TRBV3-1|TRBJ2-7|NA
CASSQNLGGYEQYF
TGTGCCAGCAGCCAAAATTTGGGGGGCTACGAGCAGTACTTC
>NA|TRBV10-3|TRBJ1-2|NA
CALSDNIYGYTF
TGTGCCCTCAGTGACAACATCTATGGCTACACCTTC
>NA|TRBV4-3|TRBJ2-5|NA
CASSQEWTGGETQYF
TGCGCCAGCAGCCAAGAGTGGACAGGAGGGGAGACCCAGTACTTC
>NA|TRBV29-1|TRBJ2-5|NA
CSVREGEKTQYF
TGCAGCGTTCGAGAGGGAGAAAAGACCCAGTACTTC
>NA|TRBV20-1|TRBJ2-7|NA
CSARDHGGYEQHF
TGCAGTGCTAGAGATCATGGCGGCTACGAGCAGCACTTC
>TRBD1|TRBV10-3|TRBJ1-2|NA
CGISDPTGGVGGYTF
TGTGGCATCAGTGATCCAACAGGGGGAGTAGGTGGCTACACCTTC
>NA|TRBV3-1|TRBJ1-3|few
CATRRGETGNTIYF
TGTGCCACCAGAAGGGGGGAGACTGGAAACACCATATATTTT
>NA|TRBV4-1|TRBJ2-7|NA
CASSQWAGSSEQYF
TGCGCCAGCAGCCAATGGGCAGGGAGCAGCGAGCAGTACTTC
>TRBD2|TRBV7-2|TRBJ2-1|few
CASSLTSGGFYNEQFF
TGTGCCAGCAGCTTGACTAGCGGGGGATTCTACAATGAGCAGTTCTTC
>TRBD2|TRBV20-1|TRBJ2-5|few
CSATTSGRRETQYF
TGCAGTGCAACAACTAGCGGGAGGCGAGAGACCCAGTACTTC
>NA|TRBV9|TRBJ2-3|NA
CASNSRAVTDTQYF
TGTGCCAGCAACTCCAGGGCGGTCACAGATACGCAGTATTTT
>NA|TRBV6-5|TRBJ2-1|few
CASSPTSLGEQFF
TGTGCCAGCAGTCCGACTAGTCTAGGTGAGCAGTTCTTC
>NA|TRBV29-1|TRBJ2-7|NA
CSVGAGQPYEQYF
TGCAGCGTTGGGGCGGGCCAACCCTACGAGCAGTACTTC
>NA|TRBV20-1|TRBJ2-6|NA
CSARESLGAGANVLTF
TGCAGTGCTAGAGAAAGCCTGGGGGCTGGGGCCAACGTCCTGACTTTC
>TRBD2|TRBV9|TRBJ2-5|NA
CASSAGTSGKEETQYF
TGTGCCAGCAGCGCCGGGACTAGCGGAAAGGAAGAGACCCAGTACTTC
>NA|TRBV5-6|TRBJ1-6|few
CASSFRDHNSPLHF
TGTGCCAGCAGCTTTCGGGATCACAATTCACCCCTCCACTTT
>NA|TRBV20-1|TRBJ2-1|few
CSATPGGDEQFF
TGCAGTGCTACTCCTGGGGGCGATGAGCAGTTCTTC
>TRBD1|TRBV28|TRBJ2-7|NA
CASRVPGTGTLEQYF
TGTGCCAGCAGGGTCCCCGGGACAGGGACCCTCGAGCAGTACTTC
>TRBD2|TRBV29-1|TRBJ2-5|NA
CSSTPGSGSSETQYF
TGCAGCTCTACCCCGGGGAGCGGGAGCTCCGAGACCCAGTACTTC
>NA|TRBV21-1|TRBJ2-1|few
CASSKVSGRAMNEQFF
TGTGCCAGCAGCAAAGTTAGCGGGAGGGCCATGAATGAGCAGTTCTTC
>NA|TRBV20-1|TRBJ2-7|few
CSARDPDGSSYEQYF
TGCAGTGCTAGAGATCCAGACGGAAGCTCCTACGAGCAGTACTTC
>TRBD1|TRBV12-3/TRBV12-4|TRBJ1-1|NA
CASSPGTGYIMNTEAFF
TGTGCCAGCAGTCCCGGGACAGGGTATATCATGAACACTGAAGCTTTCTTT
>TRBD2|TRBV5-1|TRBJ2-2|few
CASRSETGGPNTGELFF
TGCGCCAGCAGATCTGAAACGGGAGGCCCGAACACCGGGGAGCTGTTTTTT
>TRBD2|TRBV6-2/TRBV6-3|TRBJ2-1|NA
CASSYEGSGSYEQFF
TGTGCCAGCAGTTACGAGGGTAGCGGGAGCTATGAGCAGTTCTTC
>NA|TRBV7-2|TRBJ1-4|NA
CASSLVGLGKSTNEKLFF
TGTGCCAGCAGCTTAGTAGGGTTGGGCAAATCAACTAATGAAAAACTGTTTTTT
>TRBD2|TRBV10-3|TRBJ2-3|NA
CANAGTSGRDTQYF
TGTGCCAATGCCGGGACTAGCGGTCGAGATACGCAGTATTTT
>NA|TRBV20-1|TRBJ2-7|NA
CSASFPAHSSYEQYF
TGCAGTGCTAGCTTCCCAGCACATAGCTCCTACGAGCAGTACTTC
>NA|TRBV18|TRBJ2-2|few
CASSPGGVNTGELFF
TGTGCCAGCTCACCCGGAGGGGTGAACACCGGGGAGCTGTTTTTT
>TRBD1|TRBV12-5|TRBJ2-2|NA
CASGTQQGIGELFF
TGTGCTAGTGGTACACAACAGGGGATCGGGGAGCTGTTTTTT
>TRBD2|TRBV29-1|TRBJ2-1|NA
CSGGLAASYNEQFF
TGCAGCGGGGGACTAGCGGCCTCCTACAATGAGCAGTTCTTC
>NA|TRBV29-1|TRBJ2-5|few
CSGRRGAGETQYF
TGCAGCGGAAGAAGAGGGGCGGGCGAGACCCAGTACTTC
>NA|TRBV10-3|TRBJ1-5|few
CAIGPDNQPQHF
TGTGCCATCGGGCCAGATAATCAGCCCCAGCATTTT
>NA|TRBV20-1|TRBJ2-3|NA
CSADPSGTDTQYF
TGCAGTGCTGACCCTAGCGGCACAGATACGCAGTATTTT
>NA|TRBV7-2|TRBJ1-2|NA
CASSLLGGYGYTF
TGTGCCAGCAGCTTACTAGGTGGCTATGGCTACACCTTC